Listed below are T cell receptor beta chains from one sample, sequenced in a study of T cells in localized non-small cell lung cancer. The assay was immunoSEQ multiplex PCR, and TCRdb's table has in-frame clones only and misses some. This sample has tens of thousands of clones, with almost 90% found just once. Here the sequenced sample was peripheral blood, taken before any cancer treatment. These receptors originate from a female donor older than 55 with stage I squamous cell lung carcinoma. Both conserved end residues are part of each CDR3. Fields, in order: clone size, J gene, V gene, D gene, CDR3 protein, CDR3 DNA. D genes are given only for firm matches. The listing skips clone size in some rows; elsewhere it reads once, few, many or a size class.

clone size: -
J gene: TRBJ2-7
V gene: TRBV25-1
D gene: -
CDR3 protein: CASSEFRSMGEQYF
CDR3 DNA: TGTGCCAGCAGTGAATTCCGCTCTATGGGGGAGCAGTACTTC

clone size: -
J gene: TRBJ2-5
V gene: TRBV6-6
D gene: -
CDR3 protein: CASTLGGPGRETQYF
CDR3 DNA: TGTGCCAGCACCCTAGGGGGACCTGGGCGAGAGACCCAGTACTTC

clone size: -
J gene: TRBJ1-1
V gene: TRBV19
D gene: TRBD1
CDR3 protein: CASTYSTGGGEAFF
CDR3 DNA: TGTGCCAGTACTTATAGCACAGGGGGCGGTGAAGCTTTCTTT

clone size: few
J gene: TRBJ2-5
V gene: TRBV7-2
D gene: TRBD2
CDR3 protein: CASSLDIGGSETQYF
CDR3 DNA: TGTGCCAGCAGCTTAGATATCGGGGGGTCAGAGACCCAGTACTTC

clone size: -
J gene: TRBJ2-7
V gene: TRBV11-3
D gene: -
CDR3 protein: CASSFRDGHYEQYF
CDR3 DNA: TGTGCCAGCAGCTTTAGGGACGGGCACTACGAGCAGTACTTC

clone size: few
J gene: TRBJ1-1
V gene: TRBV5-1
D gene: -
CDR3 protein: CASSLRIPNTEAFF
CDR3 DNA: TGCGCCAGCAGCTTGAGAATTCCCAACACTGAAGCTTTCTTT

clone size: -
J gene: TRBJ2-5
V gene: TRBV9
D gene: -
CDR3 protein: CASSVSLEETQYF
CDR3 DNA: TGTGCCAGCAGCGTAAGTCTGGAAGAGACCCAGTACTTC

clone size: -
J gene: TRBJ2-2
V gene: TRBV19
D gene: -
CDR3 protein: CASSMEGGELFF
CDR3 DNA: TGTGCCAGTAGTATGGAGGGTGGGGAGCTGTTTTTT

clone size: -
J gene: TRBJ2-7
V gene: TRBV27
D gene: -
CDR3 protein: CASSLSRAGTYEQYF
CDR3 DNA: TGTGCCAGCAGTTTATCGAGAGCAGGAACCTACGAGCAGTACTTC

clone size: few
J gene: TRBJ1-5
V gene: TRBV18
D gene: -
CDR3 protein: CASSTGQNSNQPQHF
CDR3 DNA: TGTGCCAGCTCAACCGGACAGAATAGCAATCAGCCCCAGCATTTT

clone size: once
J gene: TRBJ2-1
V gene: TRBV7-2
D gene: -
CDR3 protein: CASSFGGTPNNEQFF
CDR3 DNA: TGTGCCAGCAGCTTCGGTGGGACCCCGAACAATGAGCAGTTCTTC

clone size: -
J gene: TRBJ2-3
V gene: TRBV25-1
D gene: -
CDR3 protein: CASSEFKMTDTQYF
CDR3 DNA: TGTGCCAGCAGTGAATTTAAGATGACAGATACGCAGTATTTT

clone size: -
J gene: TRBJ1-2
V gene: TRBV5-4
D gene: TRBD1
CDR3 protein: CASSQAGTGGLF
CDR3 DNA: TGTGCCAGCAGCCAGGCCGGGACAGGGGGCCTGTTC